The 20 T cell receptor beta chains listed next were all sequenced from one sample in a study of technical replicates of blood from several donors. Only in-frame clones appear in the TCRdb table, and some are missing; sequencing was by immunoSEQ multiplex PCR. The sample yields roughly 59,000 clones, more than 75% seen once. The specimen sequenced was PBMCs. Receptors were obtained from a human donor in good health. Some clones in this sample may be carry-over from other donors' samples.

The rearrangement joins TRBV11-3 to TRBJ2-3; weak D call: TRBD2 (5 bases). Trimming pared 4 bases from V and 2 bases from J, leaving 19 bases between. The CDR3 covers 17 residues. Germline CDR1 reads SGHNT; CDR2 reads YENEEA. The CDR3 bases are TGTGCCAGCAGCTCGGCGACTACCGACTCCCCCACAGATACGCAGTATTTT. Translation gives CASSSATTDSPTDTQYF. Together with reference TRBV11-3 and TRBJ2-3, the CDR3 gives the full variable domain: EAGVVQSPRYKIIEKKQPVAFWCNPISGHNTLYWYLQNLGQGPELLIRYENEEAVDDSQLPKDRFSAERLKGVDSTLKIQPAELGDSAVYLCASSSATTDSPTDTQYFGPGTRLTVL.

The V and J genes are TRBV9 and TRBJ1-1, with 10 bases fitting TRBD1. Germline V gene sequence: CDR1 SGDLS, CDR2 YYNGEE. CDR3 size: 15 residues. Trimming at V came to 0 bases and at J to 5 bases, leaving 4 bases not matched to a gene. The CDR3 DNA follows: TGTGCCAGCAGCGTAGGGGACAGGGGTGGGACTGAAGCTTTCTTT. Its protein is CASSVGDRGGTEAFF.

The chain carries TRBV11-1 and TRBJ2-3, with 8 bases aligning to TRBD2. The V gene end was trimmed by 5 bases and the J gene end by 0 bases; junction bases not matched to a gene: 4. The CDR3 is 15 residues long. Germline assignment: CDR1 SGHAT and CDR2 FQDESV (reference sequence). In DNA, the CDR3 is TGTGCCAGCAGCGCATCTAGCGGGAGCACAGATACGCAGTATTTT. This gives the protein CASSASSGSTDTQYF.

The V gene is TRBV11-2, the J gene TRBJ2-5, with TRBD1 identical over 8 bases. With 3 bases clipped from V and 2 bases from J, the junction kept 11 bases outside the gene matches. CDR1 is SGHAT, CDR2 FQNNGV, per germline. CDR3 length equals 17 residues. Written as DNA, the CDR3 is TGTGCCAGCAGCTTTAGACAGGGGTTTTCGGGGCAAGAGACCCAGTACTTC. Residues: CASSFRQGFSGQETQYF.

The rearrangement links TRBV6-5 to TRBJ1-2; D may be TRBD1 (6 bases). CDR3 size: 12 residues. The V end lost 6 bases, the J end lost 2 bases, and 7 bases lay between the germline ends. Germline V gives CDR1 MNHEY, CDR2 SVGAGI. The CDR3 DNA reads TGTGCCAGCAGAGGACAGAACTATGGCTACACCTTC. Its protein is CASRGQNYGYTF.

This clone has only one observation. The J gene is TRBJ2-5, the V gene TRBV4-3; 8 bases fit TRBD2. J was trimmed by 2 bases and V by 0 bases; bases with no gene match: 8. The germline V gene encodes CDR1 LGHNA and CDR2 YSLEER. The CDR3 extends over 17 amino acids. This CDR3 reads CASSQDVSGGWQETQYF. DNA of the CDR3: TGCGCCAGCAGCCAAGATGTAAGCGGGGGTTGGCAAGAGACCCAGTACTTC.

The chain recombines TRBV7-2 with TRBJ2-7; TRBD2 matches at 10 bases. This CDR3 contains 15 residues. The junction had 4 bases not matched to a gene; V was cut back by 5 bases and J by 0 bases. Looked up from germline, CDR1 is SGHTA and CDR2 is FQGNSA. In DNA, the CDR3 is TGTGCCAGCAGCATTAGGACTAGCGGCTCCTACGAGCAGTACTTC. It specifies CASSIRTSGSYEQYF.

In DNA form, the CDR3 reads TGTGCCAGCAGTGTTGGTAGTTCCGGCCTGCGGGAGACCCAGTACTTC. It translates to CASSVGSSGLRETQYF. The chain employs TRBV6-1 and TRBJ2-5; no reliable D call. With 4 bases removed from V and 5 bases from J, the gap between germline ends came to 20 bases. Germline V gene data show CDR1 as MNHNS and CDR2 as SASEGT. The CDR3 contains 16 residues.

CDR3 in DNA: TGCGCCAGCAGCCAGCCGGGACAGGGGGCCCACGAGCAGTACTTC. Its protein is CASSQPGQGAHEQYF. The rearrangement joins TRBV4-3 to TRBJ2-7; 12 nucleotides match TRBD1. CDR3 length equals 15 residues. V was pared by 3 bases and J by 5 bases, with 5 bases of the junction left unmatched. The V gene's germline CDR1 is LGHNA and CDR2 YSLEER.

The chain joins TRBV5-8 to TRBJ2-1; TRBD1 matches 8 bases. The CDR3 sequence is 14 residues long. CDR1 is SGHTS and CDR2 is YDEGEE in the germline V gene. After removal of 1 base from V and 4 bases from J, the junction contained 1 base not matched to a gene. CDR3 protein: CASSLRDRYNEQFF. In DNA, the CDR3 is TGTGCCAGCAGCTTGAGGGACAGGTACAATGAGCAGTTCTTC.

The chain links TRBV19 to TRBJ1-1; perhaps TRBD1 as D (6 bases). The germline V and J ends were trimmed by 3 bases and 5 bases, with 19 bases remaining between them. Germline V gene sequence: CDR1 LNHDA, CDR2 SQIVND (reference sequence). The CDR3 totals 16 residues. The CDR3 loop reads CASSIPTRQVGTEAFF. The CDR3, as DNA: TGTGCCAGTAGTATCCCCACCAGACAGGTTGGGACTGAAGCTTTCTTT.

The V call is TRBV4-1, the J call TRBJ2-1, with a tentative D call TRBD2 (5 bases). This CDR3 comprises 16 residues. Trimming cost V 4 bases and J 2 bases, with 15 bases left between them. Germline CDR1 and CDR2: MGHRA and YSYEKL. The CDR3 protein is CASSPLAGVTYNEQFF. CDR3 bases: TGCGCCAGCAGCCCCTTGGCCGGGGTGACCTACAATGAGCAGTTCTTC.

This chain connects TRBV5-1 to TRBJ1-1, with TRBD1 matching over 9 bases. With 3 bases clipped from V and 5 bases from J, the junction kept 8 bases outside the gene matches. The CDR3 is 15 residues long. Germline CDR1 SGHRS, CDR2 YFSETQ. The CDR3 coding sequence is TGCGCCAGCAGCTACGCGACAGGGGGGGGGACTGAAGCTTTCTTT. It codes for CASSYATGGGTEAFF.

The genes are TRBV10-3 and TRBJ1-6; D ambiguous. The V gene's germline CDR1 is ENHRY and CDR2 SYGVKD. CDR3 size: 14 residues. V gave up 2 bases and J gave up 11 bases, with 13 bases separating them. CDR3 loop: CAISEGGGMTPLHF. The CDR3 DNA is TGTGCCATCAGTGAGGGTGGAGGCATGACACCCCTCCACTTT.

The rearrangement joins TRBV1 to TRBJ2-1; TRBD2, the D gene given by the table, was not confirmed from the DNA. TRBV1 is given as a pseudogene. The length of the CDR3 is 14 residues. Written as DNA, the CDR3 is TGCACCAGCAGCGCGGGACTAGAAATAAATGAGCAGTTCTTC. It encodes CTSSAGLEINEQFF.

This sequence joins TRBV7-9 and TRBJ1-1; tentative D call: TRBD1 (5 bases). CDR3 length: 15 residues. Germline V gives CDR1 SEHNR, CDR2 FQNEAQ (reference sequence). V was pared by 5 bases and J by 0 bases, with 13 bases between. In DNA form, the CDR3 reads TGTGCCAGCAGCCCAACGGGACTGATGAACACTGAAGCTTTCTTT. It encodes CASSPTGLMNTEAFF.

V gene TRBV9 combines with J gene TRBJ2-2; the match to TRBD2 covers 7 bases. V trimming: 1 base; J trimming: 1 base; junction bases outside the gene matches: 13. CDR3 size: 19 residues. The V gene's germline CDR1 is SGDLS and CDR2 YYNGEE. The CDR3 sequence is CASSVQGKGGEGNTGELFF. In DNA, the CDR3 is TGTGCCAGCAGCGTACAGGGAAAAGGAGGGGAGGGGAACACCGGGGAGCTGTTTTTT.

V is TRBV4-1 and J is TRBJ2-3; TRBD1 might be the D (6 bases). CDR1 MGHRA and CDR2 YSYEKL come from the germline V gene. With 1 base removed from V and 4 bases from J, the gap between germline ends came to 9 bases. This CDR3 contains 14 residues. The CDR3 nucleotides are TGCGCCAGCAGCCAAGGGGGGCGGGCAGATACGCAGTATTTT. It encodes CASSQGGRADTQYF.

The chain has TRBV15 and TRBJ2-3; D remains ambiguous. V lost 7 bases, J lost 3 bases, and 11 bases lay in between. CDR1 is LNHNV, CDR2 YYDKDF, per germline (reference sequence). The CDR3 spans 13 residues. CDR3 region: CATTSFRTDTQYF. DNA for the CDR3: TGTGCCACCACTAGTTTTAGAACAGATACGCAGTATTTT. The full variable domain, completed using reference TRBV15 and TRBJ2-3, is DAMVIQNPRYQVTQFGKPVTLSCSQTLNHNVMYWYQQKSSQAPKLLFHYYDKDFNNEADTPDNFQSRRPNTSFCFLDIRSPGLGDTAMYLCATTSFRTDTQYFGPGTRLTVL.

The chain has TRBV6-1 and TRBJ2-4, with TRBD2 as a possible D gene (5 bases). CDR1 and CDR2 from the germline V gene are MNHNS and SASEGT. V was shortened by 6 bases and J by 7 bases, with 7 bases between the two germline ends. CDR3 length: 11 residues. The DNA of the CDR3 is TGTGCCAGCAGACTAGGCAACATTCAGTACTTC. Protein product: CASRLGNIQYF.